The 21 T cell receptor beta chains given below trace back to one sample, sequenced in a study of cytomegalovirus exposure and HLA in healthy donors. Sequenced by immunoSEQ multiplex PCR; TCRdb stores in-frame clones only, minus some. Of 250,000 or so clones in the sample, around nine tenths are singletons; the top ten hold around 2.6%. The sample taken for sequencing was PBMCs. The receptors were sampled from a man in his late teens or twenties in good health and CMV-seronegative.

The chain links TRBV27 to TRBJ1-1, with D perhaps matching TRBD1 (5 bases). The length of the CDR3 is 14 residues. CDR1 MNHEY and CDR2 SMNVEV come from the germline V gene (reference sequence). V was clipped by 10 bases and J by 0 bases, with 15 bases between them. CDR3 nucleotide sequence: TGTGCCACCAGGGTGGGAGAACTGAACACTGAAGCTTTCTTT. It is translated as CATRVGELNTEAFF.

The CDR3 loop is CASSQGDSSGANVLTF. In nucleotides, the CDR3 is TGCGCCAGCAGCCAAGGGGACAGCTCTGGGGCCAACGTCCTGACTTTC. The rearrangement uses TRBV4-3 and TRBJ2-6; 7 bases fit TRBD1. This CDR3 comprises 16 residues. Trimming took 1 base from V and 0 from J; bases not matched to a gene: 0. CDR1 and CDR2 (germline): LGHNA, YSLEER.

In this sample, this clone turned up once. The J gene is TRBJ2-5, the V gene TRBV9; TRBD1 aligns across 9 bases. The V gene's germline CDR1 is SGDLS and CDR2 YYNGEE. V was pared by 4 bases and J by 5 bases, with 3 bases of the junction left unmatched. The CDR3 contains 13 residues. CDR3 sequence: CASSSGQGETQYF. In DNA form, the CDR3 reads TGTGCCAGCAGCTCCGGACAGGGGGAGACCCAGTACTTC.

The rearrangement links TRBV18 to TRBJ1-5; D may be TRBD1 (5 bases). There are 17 residues in the CDR3. Deletions cut 4 bases from V and 2 bases from J, with 18 bases between. CDR1 KGHSH and CDR2 LQKENI come from the germline V gene. The CDR3 coding sequence is TGTGCCAGCTCACGGGGACCCGCGGGGGTTCGCAATCAGCCCCAGCATTTT. Translation: CASSRGPAGVRNQPQHF.

This chain connects TRBV5-4 to TRBJ2-3, with unresolved D. V dropped 4 bases and J dropped 5 bases, with 11 bases sitting between them. Germline V CDR1 and CDR2: SGHNT, YYREEE (reference sequence). The CDR3 is 13 amino acids. In nucleotides, the CDR3 is TGTGCCAGCAGCAGCGAGGCGAGAGATACGCAGTATTTT. It yields the protein CASSSEARDTQYF.

This chain uses TRBV5-1 with TRBJ2-1, with 8 positions matching TRBD1. The germline V gene encodes CDR1 SGHRS and CDR2 YFSETQ. The CDR3 is 15 amino acids. Trimming removed 0 bases from V and 6 bases from J; junction bases left unmatched: 5. As DNA, the CDR3 is TGCGCCAGCAGCTTGGTCGGGACAGGCGGCAATGAGCAGTTCTTC. Its translation: CASSLVGTGGNEQFF.

The chain combines TRBV6-5 with TRBJ2-2; TRBD1 matches 11 bases. The CDR3 consists of 16 residues. The trim removed 4 bases at V and 6 bases at J, leaving 7 bases unmatched. Looked up from germline, CDR1 is MNHEY and CDR2 is SVGAGI. CDR3 loop: CASSLVGQGGPGELFF. The CDR3 nucleotides read TGTGCCAGCAGTTTGGTGGGACAGGGGGGCCCCGGGGAGCTGTTTTTT.

This sequence joins TRBV27 and TRBJ2-5, with 8 bases that match TRBD1. V lost 4 bases and J lost 5; bases outside the gene matches: 3. CDR3 length: 13 amino acids. Germline V CDR1 and CDR2: MNHEY, SMNVEV (reference sequence). The CDR3 reads CASSSDRAETQYF. CDR3 DNA: TGTGCCAGCAGTTCGGACAGGGCGGAGACCCAGTACTTC.

This clone was found a few times. The V call is TRBV19, the J call TRBJ2-7; 7 nucleotides match TRBD2. The CDR3 extends over 11 amino acids. Germline V lookup: CDR1 LNHDA, CDR2 SQIVND (reference sequence). Trimming at V came to 10 bases and at J to 6 bases, leaving 6 bases not matched to a gene. The CDR3 sequence: CATGEGSEQYF. The DNA of the CDR3 is TGTGCCACCGGGGAGGGCTCCGAGCAGTACTTC.

The chain carries TRBV5-6 and TRBJ1-6, with a weak D call TRBD1 (5 bases). The CDR3 loop spans 14 amino acids. Germline assignment: CDR1 SGHDT and CDR2 YYEEEE. Trimming left V 2 bases short and J 14 bases short, with 17 bases between. CDR3 nucleotide sequence: TGTGCCAGCAGCTTATGGTGGGGCCCTTGGACCCTCCACTTT. Translated: CASSLWWGPWTLHF.

The chain couples TRBV9 to TRBJ2-1; 11 bases fit TRBD2. V lost 4 bases to trimming and J lost 2 bases; unmatched junction nucleotides: 5. Germline CDR1 reads SGDLS; CDR2 reads YYNGEE. This CDR3 region has 16 residues. CDR3 region: CASSFGTSGTYNEQFF. CDR3 sequence (DNA): TGTGCCAGCAGCTTCGGGACTAGCGGAACCTACAATGAGCAGTTCTTC.

The V gene is TRBV5-6, the J gene TRBJ2-1; TRBD2 is a possible D gene (6 bases). The germline V and J ends were trimmed by 5 bases and 9 bases, with 15 bases remaining between them. The CDR3 has 13 amino acids. The V gene's germline CDR1 is SGHDT and CDR2 YYEEEE. CDR3 coding DNA: TGTGCCAGCAGGCGACGAGAGGGAGGTGAGCAGTTCTTC. This encodes CASRRREGGEQFF.

V usage is TRBV7-9 and J usage is TRBJ2-1; D call uncertain. The CDR3 loop spans 12 amino acids. Germline lookup yields CDR1 SEHNR and CDR2 FQNEAQ (reference sequence). Trimming removed 3 bases at V and 5 bases at J, with 5 bases between. CDR3 amino acids: CASSFSNNEQFF. The CDR3 DNA follows: TGTGCCAGCAGCTTTAGTAACAATGAGCAGTTCTTC.

CDR3 in DNA: TGTGCCAGAAGCTTGAGAACTGAGACCTACGAGCAGTACTTC. This translates into CARSLRTETYEQYF. V usage is TRBV5-3 and J usage is TRBJ2-7; D remains unclear. TRBV5-3 falls under the ORF class, with uncertain function. Trimming stripped 1 base from V and 2 bases from J, with 10 bases between. The CDR3 spans 14 residues.

This clone was counted a few times. This chain joins TRBV30 and TRBJ1-1; tentative D call: TRBD1 (5 bases). Per the germline V gene, CDR1 is GTSNPN and CDR2 is SVGIG (reference sequence). V gave up 6 bases and J gave up 1 base, with 9 bases separating them. The CDR3 runs 12 residues. The CDR3: CACRTGNTEAFF. CDR3 bases: TGTGCCTGTCGAACAGGGAACACTGAAGCTTTCTTT.

The CDR3 sequence is CASSAQGSWADTQYF. The CDR3 region has the DNA TGTGCCAGCAGTGCCCAGGGGAGTTGGGCAGATACGCAGTATTTT. The chain employs TRBV6-1 and TRBJ2-3; D perhaps matches TRBD1 (6 bases). The V gene lost 4 bases and the J gene lost 4 bases, with 15 bases spanning the gap. Per the germline V gene, CDR1 is MNHNS and CDR2 is SASEGT. CDR3 length: 15 amino acids.

CDR3 residues: CASSPDRVEQYF. The CDR3 DNA reads as TGTGCCAGCAGCCCGGACAGGGTGGAGCAGTACTTC. V is TRBV7-2 and J is TRBJ2-7; 8 bases map to TRBD1. The CDR3 is 12 residues long. Per germline, CDR1 SGHTA and CDR2 FQGNSA. V trimming: 5 bases; J trimming: 7 bases; junction bases outside the gene matches: 4.

This clone was counted once. This chain links TRBV5-1 with TRBJ2-1, with 7 bases matching TRBD1. Germline-derived CDR1 and CDR2 are SGHRS and YFSETQ. V shed 0 bases and J 4 bases; nucleotides not matched to a gene: 1. The CDR3 extends over 14 amino acids. In nucleotides, the CDR3 is TGCGCCAGCAGCTTGGACAGGGGATACAATGAGCAGTTCTTC. Encoded protein: CASSLDRGYNEQFF.

The chain carries TRBV28 and TRBJ2-5, with TRBD2 identical over 8 bases. The ends lost 8 bases at V and 5 bases at J; junction bases unmatched: 25. The CDR3 covers 19 residues. Germline V gives CDR1 MDHEN, CDR2 SYDVKM. CDR3 sequence reads: CASGDSGLAGFLAEETQYF. CDR3 coding DNA: TGTGCCAGCGGGGACTCCGGACTAGCTGGCTTTTTGGCTGAGGAGACCCAGTACTTC.

This clone turned up a few times. V and J are TRBV18 and TRBJ1-2; D might be TRBD1 (5 bases). The CDR3 sequence is 13 residues long. Trimming cost V 2 bases and J 4 bases, with 8 bases left between them. CDR1 is KGHSH and CDR2 is LQKENI in the germline V gene. CDR3 sequence reads: CASSPDSLYGYTF. The CDR3 bases are TGTGCCAGCTCACCAGACAGCCTCTATGGCTACACCTTC.

The chain is built from TRBV5-1 and TRBJ2-5; 11 bases fit TRBD2. CDR3 length equals 15 residues. The germline V gene encodes CDR1 SGHRS and CDR2 YFSETQ. V trimming: 7 bases; J trimming: 3 bases; junction bases outside the gene matches: 8. The CDR3 DNA is TGCGCCAGCGGAATTCTAGCGGGGGGCGAAGAGACCCAGTACTTC. This encodes CASGILAGGEETQYF.